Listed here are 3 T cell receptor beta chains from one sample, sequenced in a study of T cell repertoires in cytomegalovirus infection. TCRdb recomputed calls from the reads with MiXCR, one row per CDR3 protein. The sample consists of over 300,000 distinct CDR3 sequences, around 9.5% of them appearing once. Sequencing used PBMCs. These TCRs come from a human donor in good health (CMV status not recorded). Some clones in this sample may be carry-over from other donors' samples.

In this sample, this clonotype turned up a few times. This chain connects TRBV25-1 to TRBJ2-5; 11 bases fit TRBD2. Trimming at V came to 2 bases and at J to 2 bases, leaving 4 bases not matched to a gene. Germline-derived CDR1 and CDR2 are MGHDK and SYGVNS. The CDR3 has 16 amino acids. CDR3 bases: TGTGCCAGCAGTGAAATTTGGACTAGCGGGCAAGAGACCCAGTACTTC. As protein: CASSEIWTSGQETQYF.

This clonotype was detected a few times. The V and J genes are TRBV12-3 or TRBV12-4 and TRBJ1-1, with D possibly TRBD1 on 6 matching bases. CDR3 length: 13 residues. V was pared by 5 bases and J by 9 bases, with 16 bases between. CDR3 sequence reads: CASSPHRATQAFF. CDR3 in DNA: TGTGCCAGCAGTCCCCACAGGGCTACTCAAGCTTTCTTT.

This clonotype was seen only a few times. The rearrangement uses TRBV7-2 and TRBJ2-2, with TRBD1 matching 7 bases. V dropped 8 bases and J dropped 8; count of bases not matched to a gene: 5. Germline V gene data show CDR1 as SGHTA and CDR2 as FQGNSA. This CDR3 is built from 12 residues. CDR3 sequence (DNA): TGTGCCAGCGGGGGACAGATTGGGGAGCTGTTTTTT. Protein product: CASGGQIGELFF.